This TCR beta chain is from a study of T-cell reconstitution after alpha-beta-depleted transplantation in children. Study-level results: Expanded graft clones numbering several hundred reportedly gave rise to alpha-beta T cells about two months after transplant. Surviving recipient T cells and thymic progenitors underlay high day-60 TCRbeta diversity in some patients.

V was pared by 7 bases and J by 4 bases, with 4 bases of the junction left unmatched. The CDR3 spans 13 residues. The V gene's germline CDR1 is SGHRS and CDR2 YFSETQ. Molecular barcoding with unique molecular identifiers was used for the TCRbeta library. TCRdb re-called the PCR reads with MiXCR, one entry per CDR3 protein. The table includes fewer than 1 million distinct CDR3 sequences, less than 20% detected once. As for this clonotype: What it binds is not known.

The sample was PBMCs, mostly from graft donor cells, taken 360 days after TCRalphabeta/CD19-depleted stem cell transplant. This clonotype was sampled from a male patient aged 5 to 17 who had a stem cell transplant for acute lymphoblastic leukemia, so the T cells may come from the graft donor. The chain is built from TRBV5-1 and TRBJ2-3, with TRBD2 matching over 9 bases. The CDR3 protein is CASGGRAADTQYF. CDR3 DNA sequence: TGCGCCAGCGGCGGGAGGGCGGCAGATACGCAGTATTTT.